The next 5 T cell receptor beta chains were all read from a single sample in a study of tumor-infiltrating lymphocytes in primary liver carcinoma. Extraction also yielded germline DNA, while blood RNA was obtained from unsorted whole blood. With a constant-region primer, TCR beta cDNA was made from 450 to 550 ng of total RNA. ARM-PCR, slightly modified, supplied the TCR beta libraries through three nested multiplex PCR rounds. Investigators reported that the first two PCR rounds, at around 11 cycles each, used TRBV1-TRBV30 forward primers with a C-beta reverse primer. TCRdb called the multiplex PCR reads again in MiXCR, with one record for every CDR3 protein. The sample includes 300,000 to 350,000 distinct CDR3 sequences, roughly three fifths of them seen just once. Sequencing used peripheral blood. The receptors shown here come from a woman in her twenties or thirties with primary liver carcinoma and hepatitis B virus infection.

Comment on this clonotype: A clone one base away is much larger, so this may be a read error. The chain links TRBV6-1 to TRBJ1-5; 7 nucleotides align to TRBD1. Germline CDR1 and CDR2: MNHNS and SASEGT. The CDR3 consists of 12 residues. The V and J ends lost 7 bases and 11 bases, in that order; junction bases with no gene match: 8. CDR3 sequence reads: CASKAGGESQHF. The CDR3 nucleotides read TGTGCCAGCAAGGCAGGGGGAGAGTCCCAGCATTTT.

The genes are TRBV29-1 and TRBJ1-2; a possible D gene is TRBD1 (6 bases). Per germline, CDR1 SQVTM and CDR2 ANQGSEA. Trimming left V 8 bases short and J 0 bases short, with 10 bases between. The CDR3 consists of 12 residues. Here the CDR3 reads CSIWTANYGYTF. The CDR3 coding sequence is TGCAGCATTTGGACAGCTAACTATGGCTACACCTTC. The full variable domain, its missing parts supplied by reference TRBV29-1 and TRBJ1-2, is SAVISQKPSRDICQRGTSLTIQCQVDSQVTMMFWYRQQPGQSLTLIATANQGSEATYESGFVIDKFPISRPNLTFSTLTVSNMSPEDSSIYLCSIWTANYGYTFGSGTRLTVV.

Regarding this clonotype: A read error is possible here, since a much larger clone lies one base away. This chain's CDR3 is CASSRDSCGYTF. Here the CDR3 DNA reads TGTGCCAGCAGTCGAGACAGCTGTGGCTACACCTTC. The J gene is TRBJ1-2, the V gene TRBV12-3 or TRBV12-4, with D possibly matching TRBD1 (5 bases). The V end lost 5 bases, the J end lost 7 bases, and 11 bases lay between the germline ends. The CDR3 length is 12 residues.

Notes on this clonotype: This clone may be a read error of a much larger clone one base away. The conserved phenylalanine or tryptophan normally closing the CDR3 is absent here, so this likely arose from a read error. CDR3: CASRPIDRGAGYTL. In nucleotides, the CDR3 is TGTGCCAGCAGACCGATAGACAGGGGGGCGGGCTACACCTTA. V gene TRBV6-5 combines with J gene TRBJ1-2, with 9 bases lining up with TRBD1. The length of the CDR3 is 14 residues. V dropped 6 bases and J dropped 8; count of bases not matched to a gene: 10. Germline loops: CDR1 MNHEY, CDR2 SVGAGI.

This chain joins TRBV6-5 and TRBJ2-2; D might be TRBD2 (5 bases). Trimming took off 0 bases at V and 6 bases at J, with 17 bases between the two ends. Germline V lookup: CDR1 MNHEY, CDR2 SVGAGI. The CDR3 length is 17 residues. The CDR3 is CASSYSRVAGSPGELFF. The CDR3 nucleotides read TGTGCCAGCAGTTACTCGAGGGTTGCAGGATCGCCCGGGGAGCTGTTTTTT.